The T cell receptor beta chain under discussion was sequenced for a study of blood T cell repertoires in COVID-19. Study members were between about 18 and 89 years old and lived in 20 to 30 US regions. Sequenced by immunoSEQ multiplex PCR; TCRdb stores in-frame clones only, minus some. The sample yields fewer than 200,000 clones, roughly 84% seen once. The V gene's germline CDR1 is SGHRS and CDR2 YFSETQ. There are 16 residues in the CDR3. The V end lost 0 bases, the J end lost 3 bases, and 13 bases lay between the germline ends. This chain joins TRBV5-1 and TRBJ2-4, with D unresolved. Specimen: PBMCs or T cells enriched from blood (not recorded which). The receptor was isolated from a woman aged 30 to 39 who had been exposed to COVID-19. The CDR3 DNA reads TGCGCCAGCAGCTTGGTACAGTCCCCTGGCAAAAACATTCAGTACTTC. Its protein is CASSLVQSPGKNIQYF.